The TCR beta chain described here comes from a study of T cells in Graves' hyperthyroidism and ophthalmopathy. Regions amplified from RNA transcripts were the TCR beta CDR3 regions. The primer set for the first-round RT-PCR of the TCR CDR3 was HTBI. One entry per CDR3 protein results from TCRdb running MiXCR on the multiplex PCR reads. The sample includes approximately 740,000 distinct CDR3 sequences, 14% of them seen just once. Diagnostic assessment was based on clinical symptoms, serum thyroxine and TRAb, thyroid ultrasound and orbital computed tomography. Many counts were recorded for this clonotype. This CDR3 is built from 17 residues. Germline V CDR1 and CDR2: DFQATT, SNEGSKA (reference sequence). V trimming: 1 base; J trimming: 4 bases; junction bases outside the gene matches: 8.

The clonotype was recovered from a woman aged 18-35 years with Graves' hyperthyroidism. The chain recombines TRBV20-1 with TRBJ2-1; 12 bases map to TRBD2. The material sequenced was blood. The CDR3 nucleotides read TGCAGTGCTAGAGCCAAGACTAGCGGGAGTTGGTACAATGAGCAGTTCTTC. The encoded protein is CSARAKTSGSWYNEQFF.